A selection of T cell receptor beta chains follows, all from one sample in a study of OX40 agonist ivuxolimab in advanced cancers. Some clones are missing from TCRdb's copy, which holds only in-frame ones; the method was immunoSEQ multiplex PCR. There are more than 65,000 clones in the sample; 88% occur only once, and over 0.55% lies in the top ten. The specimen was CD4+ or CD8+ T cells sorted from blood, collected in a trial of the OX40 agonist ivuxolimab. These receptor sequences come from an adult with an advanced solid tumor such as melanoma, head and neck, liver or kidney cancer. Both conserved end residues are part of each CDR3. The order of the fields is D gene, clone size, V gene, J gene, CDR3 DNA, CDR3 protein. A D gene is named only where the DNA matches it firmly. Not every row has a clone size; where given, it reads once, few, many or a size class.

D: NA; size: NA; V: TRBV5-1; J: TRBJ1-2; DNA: TGCGCCAGCAGCCGAGGTGAGGGGGGCTATGGCTACACCTTC; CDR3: CASSRGEGGYGYTF
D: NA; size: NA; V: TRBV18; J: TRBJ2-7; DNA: TGTGCCAGCTCAACTGACCTATACGAGCAGTACTTC; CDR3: CASSTDLYEQYF
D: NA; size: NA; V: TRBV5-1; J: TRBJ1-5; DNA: TGCGCCAGCAGCTTGGGCCCGGACGCAAGCAATCAGCCCCAGCATTTT; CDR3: CASSLGPDASNQPQHF
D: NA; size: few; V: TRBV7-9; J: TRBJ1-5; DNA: TGTGCCAGCAGCCCCACGGGCCAGCCCCAGCATTTT; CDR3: CASSPTGQPQHF
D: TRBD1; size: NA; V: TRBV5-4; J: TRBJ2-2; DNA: TGTGCCAGCAGCTTGTTTGGCAGGGGGCAAGGCGGGGAGCTGTTTTTT; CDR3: CASSLFGRGQGGELFF
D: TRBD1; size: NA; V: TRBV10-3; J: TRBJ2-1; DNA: TGTGCCATCAGTGCAGACGGGACAGGGGGCAATGAGCAGTTCTTC; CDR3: CAISADGTGGNEQFF
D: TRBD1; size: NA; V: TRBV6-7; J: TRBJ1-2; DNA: TGTGCCAGCAGTCACCCCCGGACAGGAAACTATGGCTACACCTTC; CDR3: CASSHPRTGNYGYTF
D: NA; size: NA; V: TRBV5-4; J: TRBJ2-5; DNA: TGTGCCAGCAGCCCCGAGGGGACGTTAAAAGAGACCCAGTACTTC; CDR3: CASSPEGTLKETQYF
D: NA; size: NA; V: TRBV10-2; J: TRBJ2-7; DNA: TGCGCCAGCAGTGAGGTGGTCGGGTCGCAGTACTTC; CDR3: CASSEVVGSQYF
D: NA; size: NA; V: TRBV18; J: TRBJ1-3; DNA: TGTGCCAGCTCACCCTACCCGGATCCCTCTGGAAACACCATATATTTT; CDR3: CASSPYPDPSGNTIYF
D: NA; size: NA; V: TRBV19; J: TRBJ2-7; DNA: TGTGCCAGTAGTATAGGGATTAACTACGAGCAGTACTTC; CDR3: CASSIGINYEQYF
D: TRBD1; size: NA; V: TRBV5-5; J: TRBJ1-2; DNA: TGTGCCAGCAACCTCCGGGACAGGGAGATTTGGACCTATGGCTACACCTTC; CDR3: CASNLRDREIWTYGYTF
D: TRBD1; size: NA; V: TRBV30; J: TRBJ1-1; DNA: TGTGCCTGGACCAGACAGGGTAGCGGCACTGAAGCTTTCTTT; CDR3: CAWTRQGSGTEAFF
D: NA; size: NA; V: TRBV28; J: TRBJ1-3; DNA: TGTGCCAGCAGTTTATCAGGGCTATCTGGAAACACCATATATTTT; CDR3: CASSLSGLSGNTIYF
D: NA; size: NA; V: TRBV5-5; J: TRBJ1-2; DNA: TGTGCCAGCAGCTTTGTAACCGGGACTGACACCTTC; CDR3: CASSFVTGTDTF
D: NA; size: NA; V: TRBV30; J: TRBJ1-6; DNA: TGTGCCTGGAGCCCCAACAGGGACTCACCCCTCCACTTT; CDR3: CAWSPNRDSPLHF
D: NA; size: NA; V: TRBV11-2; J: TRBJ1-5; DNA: TGTGCCAGCAGCCACGGACACCAGGAGCCCCAGCATTTT; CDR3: CASSHGHQEPQHF
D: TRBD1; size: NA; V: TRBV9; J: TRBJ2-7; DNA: TGTGCCAGCAGCGCGGGACAGCCCCAGTACAACGAGCAGTACTTC; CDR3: CASSAGQPQYNEQYF
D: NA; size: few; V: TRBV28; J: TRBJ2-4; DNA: TGTGCCAGCAGTTTAATGGGAAGCAAAAACATTCAGTACTTC; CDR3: CASSLMGSKNIQYF
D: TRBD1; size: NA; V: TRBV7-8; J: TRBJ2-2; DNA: TGTGCCAGCAGCTTAGCAGGACAGGGGTCCGGGGAGCTGTTTTTT; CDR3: CASSLAGQGSGELFF
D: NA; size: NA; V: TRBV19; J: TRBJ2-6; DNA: TGTGCGAGTATGGCCCCCTCCAGGGGATCCCTTTCTGGGGCCAACGTCCTGACTTTC; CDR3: CASMAPSRGSLSGANVLTF
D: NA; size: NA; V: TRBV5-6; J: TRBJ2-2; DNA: TGTGCCAGCAGCTTGTACCGGTGGGGGACCGGGGAGCTGTTTTTT; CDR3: CASSLYRWGTGELFF
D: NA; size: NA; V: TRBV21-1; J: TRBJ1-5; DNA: TGTGCCAGCAGCAAACCTTGGGTGATTAACAGGGAGGAAAGACAGCCCCAGCATTTT; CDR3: CASSKPWVINREERQPQHF
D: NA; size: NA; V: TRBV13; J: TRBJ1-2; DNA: TGTGCCAGCACCCTCAGGGAGATCCACAACTATGGCTACACCTTC; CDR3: CASTLREIHNYGYTF
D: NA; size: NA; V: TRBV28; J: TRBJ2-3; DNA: TGTGCCAGCAGTTTAACGGGGGCCCTTCTTGTACAGTATTTT; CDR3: CASSLTGALLVQYF
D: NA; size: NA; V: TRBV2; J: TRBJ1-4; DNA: TGTGCCAGCAGTGAGACAGGAGTAGAAAAACTGTTTTTT; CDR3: CASSETGVEKLFF
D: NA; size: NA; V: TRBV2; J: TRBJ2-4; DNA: TGTGCCAGCAGTCCTAGTGGATTAGCCAAAAACATTCAGTACTTC; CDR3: CASSPSGLAKNIQYF
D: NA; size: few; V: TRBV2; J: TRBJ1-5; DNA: TGTGCCAGCAGTGATCTAGGGGGCAATCAGCCCCAGCATTTT; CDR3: CASSDLGGNQPQHF
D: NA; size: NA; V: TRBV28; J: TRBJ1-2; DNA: TGTGCCAGCAACCTGGGTGAGAATGGCTACACCTTC; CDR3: CASNLGENGYTF
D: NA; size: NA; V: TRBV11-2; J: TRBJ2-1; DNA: TGTGCCAGCAGCTTAGGAGATTACAATGAGCAGTTCTTC; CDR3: CASSLGDYNEQFF
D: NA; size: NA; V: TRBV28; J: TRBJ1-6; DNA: TGTGCCAGCAGTTTACGCTCCTATAATTCACCCCTCCACTTT; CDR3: CASSLRSYNSPLHF
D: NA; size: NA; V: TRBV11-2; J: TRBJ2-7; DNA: TGTGCCAGCAGCCCCCTGACCTGGGGAGAGCAGTACTTC; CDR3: CASSPLTWGEQYF
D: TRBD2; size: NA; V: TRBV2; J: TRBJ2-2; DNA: TGTGCCAGCGCGGGGGACCCCGGGGAGCTGTTTTTT; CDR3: CASAGDPGELFF
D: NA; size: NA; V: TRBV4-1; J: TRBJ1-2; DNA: TGCGCCAGCAGCCAAGATAGGTACGGCCTGCCTGGCTACACCTTC; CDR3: CASSQDRYGLPGYTF
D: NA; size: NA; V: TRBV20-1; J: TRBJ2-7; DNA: TGCAGTGAGATTGGCTCCTACGAGCAGTACTTC; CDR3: CSEIGSYEQYF